This TCR beta chain emerged from a study of radiotherapy plus CTLA-4 blockade in lung cancer. Study-wide results and limits: TCR clones of tumor origin grew in blood after radiotherapy plus ipilimumab. Dynamics of early blood T cell clones, together with interferon-beta, were reportedly the best predictors of response.

Focal radiation plus CTLA-4 blockade with ipilimumab was administered to patients who had chemo-refractory metastatic non-small-cell lung cancer. Clones were read by immunoSEQ multiplex PCR, and TCRdb kept only the in-frame ones, dropping some. The sample carries some 15,000 clones, roughly 72% recorded once. By frequency in the sample, this clone is large (0.1 to 1%). Its cognate antigen is unknown. The sample holds other DNA sequences that translate to the same CDR3. The length of the CDR3 is 13 residues. Germline lookup yields CDR1 MNHEY and CDR2 SVGAGI. Trimming left V 6 bases short and J 10 bases short, with 16 bases between.

Sequenced material: peripheral blood, taken from a patient treated with radiotherapy plus ipilimumab. The receptor was derived from a human donor with non-small cell lung cancer whose response to radiotherapy plus ipilimumab could not be evaluated. This rearrangement joins TRBV6-5 to TRBJ1-5, with a weak D call TRBD1 (5 bases). CDR3 sequence (DNA): TGTGCCAGCAGCATACAGGAATCTCAACCCCAGCATTTT. This sequence encodes CASSIQESQPQHF.